This T cell receptor beta chain was identified in a study of control samples from healthy donors and cancer patients. Clones were read by immunoSEQ multiplex PCR, and TCRdb kept only the in-frame ones, dropping some. The repertoire holds some 150,000 clones, with approximately 93% as singletons. The CDR3 sequence is 12 residues long. Germline V gene lookup returns CDR1 SNHLY and CDR2 FYNNEI. Trimming removed 1 base at V and 3 bases at J, with 0 bases between. This chain joins TRBV2 and TRBJ2-2; D is undetermined. Material for sequencing was blood. This TCR was recovered from a man aged 50 or older in good health. The CDR3 loop is CASSEDTGELFF. CDR3 bases: TGTGCCAGCAGTGAAGACACCGGGGAGCTGTTTTTT.